These T cell receptor beta chains were read from a single sample in a study of blood T cells in healthy people across ages. TCRdb used MiXCR to reprocess the 5' RACE reads, holding one entry per CDR3 protein. In the table there are approximately 780,000 distinct CDR3 sequences, approximately 24% of which are singletons. These data also featured in a second study, about T cells of mothers and their children.

Sequences were obtained from blood. Source of these receptors: a boy aged 5-17 years in good health. Both conserved end residues are trimmed from each CDR3. The D gene is left open where the match is weak.

d_gene: NA; len: 12; v_gene: TRBV5-1; j_gene: TRBJ1-2; CDR3aa: ASSLPSGDYGYT
d_gene: TRBD2; len: 13; v_gene: TRBV7-2; j_gene: TRBJ2-5; CDR3aa: ASSLMRGAGETQY
d_gene: NA; len: 12; v_gene: TRBV24-1; j_gene: TRBJ1-4; CDR3aa: ATRIRATNEKLF
d_gene: NA; len: 12; v_gene: TRBV6-6; j_gene: TRBJ2-7; CDR3aa: ASSPGRNTYEQY
d_gene: TRBD2; len: 12; v_gene: TRBV2; j_gene: NA; CDR3aa: ASSEDSGWGEQF
d_gene: NA; len: 13; v_gene: TRBV20-1; j_gene: TRBJ2-1; CDR3aa: SARDWASEYNEQF
d_gene: NA; len: 12; v_gene: TRBV29-1; j_gene: TRBJ1-1; CDR3aa: SVDFGWGNTEAF
d_gene: TRBD1; len: 14; v_gene: TRBV7-9; j_gene: TRBJ2-1; CDR3aa: ASSPRTGSGYDEQF
d_gene: NA; len: 12; v_gene: TRBV6-4; j_gene: NA; CDR3aa: ASSVRPAVDEQF
d_gene: TRBD1; len: 10; v_gene: TRBV6-1; j_gene: TRBJ2-5; CDR3aa: ASRGLRETQY
d_gene: TRBD2; len: 17; v_gene: TRBV25-1; j_gene: TRBJ2-1; CDR3aa: ASSESAWTSGSHNNEQF
d_gene: TRBD1; len: 16; v_gene: TRBV11-2; j_gene: TRBJ1-4; CDR3aa: ASSLTSLGGTGGEKLF
d_gene: TRBD1; len: 10; v_gene: TRBV28; j_gene: TRBJ1-2; CDR3aa: ASSFDRAGYT
d_gene: NA; len: 15; v_gene: TRBV11-2; j_gene: TRBJ2-2; CDR3aa: ASSLDPTSRNTGELF
d_gene: NA; len: 15; v_gene: TRBV7-2; j_gene: TRBJ2-3; CDR3aa: ASSFLTRQLSTDTQY
d_gene: TRBD1; len: 11; v_gene: TRBV6-2/TRBV6-3; j_gene: TRBJ1-4; CDR3aa: ASMRQGWEKLF
d_gene: TRBD2; len: 11; v_gene: TRBV25-1; j_gene: TRBJ2-7; CDR3aa: ASSAGEVYEQY
d_gene: TRBD1; len: 12; v_gene: TRBV12-5; j_gene: TRBJ2-2; CDR3aa: ASALAGGIGELF
d_gene: NA; len: 16; v_gene: TRBV7-8; j_gene: TRBJ2-6; CDR3aa: ASSLPGLDFSGANVLT
d_gene: TRBD1; len: 13; v_gene: TRBV7-3; j_gene: NA; CDR3aa: ASSPPGTGEGEQY
d_gene: NA; len: 11; v_gene: TRBV5-1; j_gene: TRBJ2-3; CDR3aa: ASSSILTDTQY
d_gene: NA; len: 12; v_gene: TRBV6-5; j_gene: TRBJ2-5; CDR3aa: ASSYSRGDETQY
d_gene: NA; len: 14; v_gene: TRBV15; j_gene: TRBJ2-3; CDR3aa: ATSRDLGGLTDTQY
d_gene: NA; len: 12; v_gene: TRBV7-6; j_gene: TRBJ1-1; CDR3aa: ASSLGGADAEAF
d_gene: NA; len: 12; v_gene: TRBV6-1; j_gene: TRBJ1-1; CDR3aa: ASTTPGENTEAF
d_gene: NA; len: 14; v_gene: TRBV11-2; j_gene: TRBJ2-3; CDR3aa: ASSLAGRGSTDTQY
d_gene: TRBD1; len: 11; v_gene: TRBV6-2/TRBV6-3; j_gene: TRBJ1-1; CDR3aa: ASSGQANTEAF
d_gene: TRBD2; len: 15; v_gene: TRBV27; j_gene: TRBJ2-5; CDR3aa: ASSSRALAGVLETQY
d_gene: NA; len: 12; v_gene: TRBV4-2; j_gene: TRBJ2-7; CDR3aa: ASSTPEAAYEQY
d_gene: TRBD2; len: 13; v_gene: TRBV15; j_gene: TRBJ2-7; CDR3aa: ATSGEGGGSYEQY
d_gene: TRBD1; len: 12; v_gene: TRBV18; j_gene: TRBJ1-2; CDR3aa: ASSSGQPTYGYT
d_gene: TRBD1; len: 13; v_gene: TRBV6-6; j_gene: NA; CDR3aa: ASSYRRDRSYEQY
d_gene: NA; len: 11; v_gene: TRBV11-2; j_gene: TRBJ1-3; CDR3aa: ASSLDSVNTTY
d_gene: TRBD1; len: 9; v_gene: TRBV7-2; j_gene: NA; CDR3aa: ASGDRVEQY
d_gene: NA; len: 12; v_gene: TRBV11-2; j_gene: TRBJ1-4; CDR3aa: ASSRGTANEKLF
d_gene: TRBD2; len: 14; v_gene: TRBV6-1; j_gene: TRBJ2-1; CDR3aa: ASSVTPGLAPNEQF
d_gene: NA; len: 14; v_gene: TRBV28; j_gene: TRBJ1-4; CDR3aa: ASSLRGSGVDEKLF
d_gene: TRBD1; len: 12; v_gene: TRBV7-9; j_gene: TRBJ2-1; CDR3aa: ASSSYRGRNEQF
d_gene: NA; len: 10; v_gene: TRBV6-2/TRBV6-3; j_gene: TRBJ2-1; CDR3aa: ASSVGRDEQF
d_gene: NA; len: 9; v_gene: TRBV7-2; j_gene: TRBJ1-5; CDR3aa: ASTGNQPQH
d_gene: NA; len: 12; v_gene: TRBV9; j_gene: TRBJ2-1; CDR3aa: ASRNGSSYNEQF
d_gene: TRBD2; len: 14; v_gene: TRBV12-3/TRBV12-4; j_gene: TRBJ2-7; CDR3aa: ASSPTVGGGAYEQY
d_gene: NA; len: 14; v_gene: TRBV6-2/TRBV6-3; j_gene: TRBJ2-5; CDR3aa: ASSRLRAEAQETQY
d_gene: NA; len: 12; v_gene: TRBV20-1; j_gene: NA; CDR3aa: SGVVPPTNNEQF
d_gene: NA; len: 12; v_gene: TRBV18; j_gene: TRBJ1-1; CDR3aa: ASSPGGAPTEAF
d_gene: TRBD2; len: 14; v_gene: TRBV6-1; j_gene: TRBJ2-1; CDR3aa: ASSPEGSGGVNEQF
d_gene: TRBD2; len: 12; v_gene: TRBV2; j_gene: TRBJ2-5; CDR3aa: ASRFTSAGETQY